Each of the 10 T cell receptor beta chains below was sequenced from the same sample in a study of cytomegalovirus exposure and HLA in healthy donors. PCR primers comprised 60 Vbeta and 13 Jbeta primers. Measured with immunoSEQ multiplex PCR; TCRdb has only the in-frame clones, and not every one. The sample holds about 150,000 clones, roughly four fifths seen once. Sample: PBMCs. All receptors come from a man between 40 and 49 years old in good health and CMV-seronegative.

This sequence joins TRBV5-6 and TRBJ1-5, with TRBD1 matching 10 bases. Germline loops: CDR1 SGHDT, CDR2 YYEEEE. Germline trimming cut 4 bases from V and 6 bases from J; bases unmatched to any gene: 16. This CDR3 has 18 residues. This CDR3 reads CASSPSPGTGEECQPQHF. CDR3 bases: TGTGCCAGCAGCCCTAGTCCCGGGACAGGGGAGGAATGTCAGCCCCAGCATTTT.

CDR3 protein: CASRSPGQGIRGYTF. DNA for the CDR3: TGTGCCAGCAGATCTCCGGGACAGGGGATTCGAGGCTACACCTTC. This chain links TRBV27 with TRBJ1-2; 10 bases fit TRBD1. Germline V gene lookup returns CDR1 MNHEY and CDR2 SMNVEV (reference sequence). This CDR3 contains 15 residues. The J segment lost 8 bases and the V segment lost 6 bases, leaving 12 bases of the junction unmatched.

This clone was detected a few times. J is TRBJ1-6 and V is TRBV28; D may be TRBD1 (6 bases). With 10 bases removed from V and 6 bases from J, the gap between germline ends came to 13 bases. Germline CDR1 MDHEN, CDR2 SYDVKM. The CDR3 extends over 13 amino acids. CDR3 amino acids: CATTQGFNSPLHF. CDR3 in DNA: TGTGCCACAACACAGGGCTTTAATTCACCCCTCCACTTT.

This clone has a handful of counts. The rearrangement joins TRBV27 to TRBJ2-1; maybe TRBD2 (6 bases). Germline V gene data show CDR1 as MNHEY and CDR2 as SMNVEV (reference sequence). Trimming removed 2 bases from V and 5 bases from J, with 7 bases in between. The CDR3 extends over 13 amino acids. The CDR3 loop is CASSLAGHNEQFF. CDR3 DNA sequence: TGTGCCAGCAGTTTAGCGGGGCACAATGAGCAGTTCTTC.

The chain combines TRBV2 with TRBJ2-5, with 11 bases aligning to TRBD1. CDR3 length: 12 amino acids. After removal of 11 bases from V and 4 bases from J, the junction contained 3 bases not matched to a gene. The germline CDR1 and CDR2 sequences are SNHLY and FYNNEI. In DNA form, the CDR3 reads TGTGCCGGACAGGGGGCGGGAGAGACCCAGTACTTC. Encoded protein: CAGQGAGETQYF. The whole variable domain, filled in from reference TRBV2 and TRBJ2-5, reads EPEVTQTPSHQVTQMGQEVILRCVPISNHLYFYWYRQILGQKVEFLVSFYNNEISEKSEIFDDQFSVERPDGSNFTLKIRSTKLEDSAMYFCAGQGAGETQYFGPGTRLLVL.

V usage is TRBV5-1 and J usage is TRBJ2-1; D gene unclear. Germline loops: CDR1 SGHRS, CDR2 YFSETQ. Trimming removed 0 bases from V and 4 bases from J, with 14 bases in between. The CDR3 covers 16 residues. The CDR3 DNA follows: TGCGCCAGCAGCTTGGAACAGAGCTTATTGTACAATGAGCAGTTCTTC. Amino acid sequence: CASSLEQSLLYNEQFF.

The V call is TRBV7-9, the J call TRBJ2-7, with 8 bases aligning to TRBD2. This CDR3 is 16 amino acids long. Germline lookup yields CDR1 SEHNR and CDR2 FQNEAQ (reference sequence). CDR3 sequence (DNA): TGTTCCAGCAGCTCTACCGGGACTAGGCCTTACCGGGAGCAGTACGTC. Its translation: CSSSSTGTRPYREQYV.

V usage is TRBV7-9 and J usage is TRBJ1-2; no clear D gene. Looked up from germline, CDR1 is SEHNR and CDR2 is FQNEAQ (reference sequence). The CDR3 sequence is 14 residues long. The V and J ends lost 5 bases and 5 bases respectively, with 15 bases between them. The CDR3 sequence: CASSLHSQMYGYTF. The CDR3 DNA sequence: TGTGCCAGCAGCCTGCACAGCCAGATGTATGGCTACACCTTC.

The V gene is TRBV2, the J gene TRBJ1-1; D is undetermined. The CDR3 spans 13 residues. In germline, CDR1 is SNHLY, CDR2 FYNNEI. The V end lost 2 bases, the J end lost 3 bases, and 7 bases lay between the germline ends. CDR3 DNA: TGTGCCAGCAGTGAAACCGGTTACACTGAAGCTTTCTTT. As protein: CASSETGYTEAFF.

Turning to this clone: At the DNA level, this CDR3 is encoded by other sequences in the same sample as well. Here the CDR3 reads CASSRPSGGNEQFF. CDR3 DNA sequence: TGCGCCAGCAGCCGACCTAGCGGGGGCAATGAGCAGTTCTTC. The chain employs TRBV5-1 and TRBJ2-1; 10 nucleotides match TRBD2. V was clipped by 4 bases and J by 6 bases; unmatched bases: 4. In germline, CDR1 is SGHRS, CDR2 YFSETQ. The CDR3 consists of 14 residues.